This TCR beta chain was retrieved from a study of CD8 T cells in ankylosing spondylitis. Notes on the study in general: A motif of eight highly homologous TCR beta variants was seen as apparently characteristic of ankylosing spondylitis blood. A CD8+ phenotype characterized the disease-linked clones, which were relatively rare in peripheral blood.

From the 5' RACE reads, TCRdb called clonotypes with MiXCR, one entry per CDR3 protein. Of 200,000 to 250,000 distinct CDR3 sequences detected, 7% to 8% appear once; the ten largest clones hold 13% to 15%. This clonotype was counted only a few times. The antigen is not known. The CDR3 spans 15 residues. V was clipped by 7 bases and J by 1 base, with 15 bases between them. Source material: blood, either unsorted or a sorted T cell fraction (not recorded which). This clonotype was sampled from a male donor with ankylosing spondylitis. J is TRBJ2-3 and V is TRBV12-3 or TRBV12-4; no clear D. DNA for the CDR3: TGTGCCAGCACCCACTCCCGGCGTGGCACAGATACGCAGTATTTT. This encodes CASTHSRRGTDTQYF.